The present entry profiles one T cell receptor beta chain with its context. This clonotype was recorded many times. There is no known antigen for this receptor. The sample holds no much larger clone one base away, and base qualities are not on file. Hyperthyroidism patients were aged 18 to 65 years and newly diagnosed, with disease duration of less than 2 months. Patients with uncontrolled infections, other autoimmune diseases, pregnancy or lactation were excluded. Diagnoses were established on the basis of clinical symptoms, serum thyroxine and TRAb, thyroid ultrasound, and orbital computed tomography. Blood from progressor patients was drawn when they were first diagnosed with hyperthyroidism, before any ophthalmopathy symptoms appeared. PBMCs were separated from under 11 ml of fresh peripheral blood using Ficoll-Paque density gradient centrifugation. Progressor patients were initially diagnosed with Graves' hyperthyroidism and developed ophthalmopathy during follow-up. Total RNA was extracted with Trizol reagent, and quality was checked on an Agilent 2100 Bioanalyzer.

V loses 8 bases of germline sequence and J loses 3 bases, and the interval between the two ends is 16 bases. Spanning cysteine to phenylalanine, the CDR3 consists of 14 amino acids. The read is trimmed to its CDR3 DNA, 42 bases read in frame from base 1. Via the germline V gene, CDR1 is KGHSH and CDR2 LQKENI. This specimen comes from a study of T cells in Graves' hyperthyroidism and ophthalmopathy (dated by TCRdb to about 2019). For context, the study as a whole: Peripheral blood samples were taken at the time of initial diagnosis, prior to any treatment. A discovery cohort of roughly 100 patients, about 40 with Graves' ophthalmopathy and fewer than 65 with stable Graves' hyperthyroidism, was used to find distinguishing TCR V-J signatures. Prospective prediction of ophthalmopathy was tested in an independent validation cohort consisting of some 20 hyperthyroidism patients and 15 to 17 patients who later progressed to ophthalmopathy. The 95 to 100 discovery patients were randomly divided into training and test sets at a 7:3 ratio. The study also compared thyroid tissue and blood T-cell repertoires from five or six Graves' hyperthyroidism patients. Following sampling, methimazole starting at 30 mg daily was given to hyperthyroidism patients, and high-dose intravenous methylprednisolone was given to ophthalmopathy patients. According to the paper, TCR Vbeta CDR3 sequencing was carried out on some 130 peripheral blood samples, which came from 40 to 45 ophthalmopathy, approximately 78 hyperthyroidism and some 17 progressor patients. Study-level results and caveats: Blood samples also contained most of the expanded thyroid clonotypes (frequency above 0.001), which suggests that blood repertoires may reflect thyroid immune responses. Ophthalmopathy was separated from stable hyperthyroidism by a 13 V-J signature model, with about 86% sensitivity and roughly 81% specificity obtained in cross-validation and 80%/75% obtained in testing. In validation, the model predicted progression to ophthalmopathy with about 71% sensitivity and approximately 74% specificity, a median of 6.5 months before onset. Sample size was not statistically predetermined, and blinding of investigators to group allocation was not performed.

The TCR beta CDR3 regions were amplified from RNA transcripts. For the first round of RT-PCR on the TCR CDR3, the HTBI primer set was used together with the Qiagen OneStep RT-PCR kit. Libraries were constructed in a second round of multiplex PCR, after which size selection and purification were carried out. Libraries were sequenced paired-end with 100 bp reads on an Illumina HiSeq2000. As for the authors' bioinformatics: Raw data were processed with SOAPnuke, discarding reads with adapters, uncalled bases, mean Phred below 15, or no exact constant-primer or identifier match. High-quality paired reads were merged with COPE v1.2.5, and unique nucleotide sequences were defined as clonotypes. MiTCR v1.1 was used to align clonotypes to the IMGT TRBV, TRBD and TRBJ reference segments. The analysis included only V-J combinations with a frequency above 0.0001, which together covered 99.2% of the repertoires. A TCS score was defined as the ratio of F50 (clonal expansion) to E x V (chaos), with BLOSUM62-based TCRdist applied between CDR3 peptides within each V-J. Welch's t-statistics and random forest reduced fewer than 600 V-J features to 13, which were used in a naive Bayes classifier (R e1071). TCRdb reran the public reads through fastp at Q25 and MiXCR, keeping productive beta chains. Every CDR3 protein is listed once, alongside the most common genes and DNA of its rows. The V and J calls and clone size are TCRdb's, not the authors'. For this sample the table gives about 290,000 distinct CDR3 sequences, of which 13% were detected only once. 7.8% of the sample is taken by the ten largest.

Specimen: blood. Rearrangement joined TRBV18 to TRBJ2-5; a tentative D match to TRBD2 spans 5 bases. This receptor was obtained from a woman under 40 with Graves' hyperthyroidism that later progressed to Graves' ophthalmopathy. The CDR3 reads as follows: CASSNPGREETQYF. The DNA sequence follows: TGTGCCAGCAGCAACCCGGGAAGGGAAGAGACCCAGTACTTC. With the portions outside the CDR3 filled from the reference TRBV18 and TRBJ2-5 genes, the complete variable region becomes NAGVMQNPRHLVRRRGQEARLRCSPMKGHSHVYWYRQLPEEGLKFMVYLQKENIIDESGMPKERFSAEFPKEGPSILRIQQVVRGDSAAYFCASSNPGREETQYFGPGTRLLVL.